This record concerns one T cell receptor beta chain sequence. While infection was still active, Seattle patients were enrolled and then followed longitudinally. As processed by the authors: Counts of nucleated cells, estimated from reference gene primer amplification, were obtained. Clones were sequenced by immunoSEQ multiplex PCR, and TCRdb holds only the in-frame ones, with some missing. V, J and clone size are those of that table, while D and trimming were read from the DNA. The data contain over 150,000 clones, about 87% of them singletons. This sample stems from a study of blood T cell repertoires in COVID-19. Study details: The samples span acute and convalescent COVID-19 from the United States, Italy and Spain.

The V gene's germline CDR1 is SGHDN and CDR2 FVKESK. CDR3 length equals 16 residues. The trim removed 1 base at V and 9 bases at J, leaving 8 bases unmatched. The sequenced sample consisted of peripheral blood. The V gene is TRBV14, the J gene TRBJ1-6; TRBD1 matches 8 bases. The TCR comes from a man aged 60-69 years with COVID-19, enrolled during active disease. This CDR3 reads CASSQVNRGFGSPLHF. CDR3 DNA: TGTGCCAGCAGCCAAGTGAACAGGGGGTTTGGTTCACCCCTCCACTTT.